These 31 T cell receptor beta chains share one sample of origin, sequenced in a study of response to subunit inactivated influenza vaccine. TCRdb ran MiXCR on the RT-PCR reads and lists one entry per CDR3 protein. The sample holds about 170,000 distinct CDR3 sequences, roughly 12% seen once. This sample also belongs to another study, concerning T cells expressing NK-cell markers. That paper states: Production of TCR beta cDNA relied on 5'RACE template switching with UMIs.

The sample was CD8+ T cells sorted from PBMCs, taken about 11 days after vaccination. The receptor set was obtained from a man in his forties or fifties who received an inactivated influenza vaccine.

This clonotype was seen only a few times. V and J are TRBV29-1 and TRBJ2-5; 9 bases line up with TRBD2. Germline CDR1 and CDR2: SQVTM and ANQGSEA. V lost 1 base, J lost 4 bases, and 7 bases stayed unmatched. The CDR3 is 15 amino acids. The CDR3 is CSVEGAGGPTETQYF. CDR3 coding DNA: TGCAGCGTTGAAGGGGCGGGAGGGCCCACAGAGACCCAGTACTTC.

On this clonotype itself: A much larger clonotype is one base distant, so this may be a read error. The chain couples TRBV2 to TRBJ2-4, with 7 bases matching TRBD1. This CDR3 is built from 17 residues. The V and J ends lost 5 bases and 0 bases, in that order; junction bases with no gene match: 10. Germline-derived CDR1 and CDR2 are SNHLY and FYNNEI. The CDR3 loop is CASSLGQVDLAKNIQYF. CDR3 coding DNA: TGTGCCAGCAGTCTAGGACAGGTGGACCTAGCCAAAAACATTCAGTACTTC.

CDR3 coding DNA: TGTGCCAGCAGTGAATTCGAAGGGGAATTAGCGGGGTACACCGGGGAGCTGTTTTTT. Protein sequence: CASSEFEGELAGYTGELFF. The gene calls are TRBV25-1 and TRBJ2-2, with 8 bases identical to TRBD2. Germline trimming cut 1 base from V and 3 bases from J; bases unmatched to any gene: 13. Per germline, CDR1 MGHDK and CDR2 SYGVNS. The CDR3 consists of 19 residues.

This clonotype came up a few times. The chain combines TRBV7-8 with TRBJ2-2; D tentatively reads TRBD1 or TRBD2 (5 bases each). Germline lookup yields CDR1 SGHVS and CDR2 FQNEAQ. The CDR3 is 14 residues long. V was clipped by 2 bases and J by 12 bases, with 16 bases between them. CDR3 amino acids: CASSLFLGDDKLFF. Written as DNA, the CDR3 is TGTGCCAGCAGCTTATTTCTTGGGGACGATAAGCTGTTTTTT. Full variable domain (outside the CDR3, taken from reference TRBV7-8 and TRBJ2-2): GAGVSQSPRYKVAKRGQDVALRCDPISGHVSLFWYQQALGQGPEFLTYFQNEAQLDKSGLPSDRFFAERPEGSVSTLKIQRTQQEDSAVYLCASSLFLGDDKLFFGEGSRLTVL.

This clonotype was observed a handful of times. V and J are TRBV10-3 and TRBJ2-5, with a possible D match to TRBD1 (6 bases). Trimming left V 0 bases short and J 7 bases short, with 15 bases between. The CDR3 length is 15 residues. From germline, CDR1 is ENHRY and CDR2 SYGVKD. Here the CDR3 reads CAISESYGGSGTQYF. Written as DNA, the CDR3 is TGTGCCATCAGTGAGTCCTATGGGGGCTCGGGGACCCAGTACTTC.

The CDR3 DNA reads TGTGCCAGCAGTACCTACGGAAGACTCTACAATGAGCAGTTCTTC. Translated: CASSTYGRLYNEQFF. This chain joins TRBV28 and TRBJ2-1, with D uncertain. This CDR3 has 15 residues. V was pared by 5 bases and J by 3 bases, with 14 bases between. Germline V lookup: CDR1 MDHEN, CDR2 SYDVKM.

This clonotype was detected only a few times. In DNA, the CDR3 is TGTGCCAGCAGTTTAGTGGGGGACAATGAGCAGTTCTTC. It specifies CASSLVGDNEQFF. The J gene is TRBJ2-1, the V gene TRBV12-3 or TRBV12-4; D is perhaps TRBD1 or TRBD2 (5 bases each). Trimming shortened V by 1 base and J by 5 bases, and 6 bases separated the two germline ends. CDR3 length equals 13 residues.

V usage is TRBV10-3 and J usage is TRBJ1-2, with D maybe TRBD1 (5 bases). Trimming cost V 0 bases and J 8 bases, with 13 bases left between them. Germline-derived CDR1 and CDR2 are ENHRY and SYGVKD. The CDR3 runs to 14 residues. The DNA for the CDR3 is TGTGCCATCAGTGAGTCAAGTGACAGTGGGGGCTACACCTTC. Its protein is CAISESSDSGGYTF.

The rearrangement links TRBV6-2 or TRBV6-3 to TRBJ2-2, with D possibly being TRBD1 (5 bases). The CDR3 runs to 15 residues. Trimming removed 2 bases from V and 6 bases from J, with 13 bases in between. CDR1 and CDR2 (germline): MNHEY, SVGEGT. The CDR3 coding sequence is TGTGCCAGCAGTTACGTCAGGGTTGGTTCCGGGGAGCTGTTTTTT. It translates to CASSYVRVGSGELFF.

Only a few counts were recorded for this clonotype. The CDR3 DNA sequence: TGTGCCAGCAGTACCGATTCGAGGGAGGGCTCCTACGAGCAGTACTTC. Translating it yields CASSTDSREGSYEQYF. This rearrangement joins TRBV28 to TRBJ2-7; 7 bases are a match to TRBD2. V shed 5 bases, J shed 0 bases, and the junction held 10 bases outside the gene matches. The CDR3 contains 16 residues. Germline V gives CDR1 MDHEN, CDR2 SYDVKM.

V gene TRBV9 combines with J gene TRBJ1-3; D not certain. The germline CDR1 and CDR2 sequences are SGDLS and YYNGEE. CDR3 size: 14 residues. V lost 4 bases and J lost 4, with 12 bases in between. The CDR3 sequence is CASSPGVGGNTIYF. CDR3 sequence (DNA): TGTGCCAGCAGCCCCGGGGTGGGCGGAAACACCATATATTTT. The full variable domain, with the rest looked up from reference TRBV9 and TRBJ1-3, is DSGVTQTPKHLITATGQRVTLRCSPRSGDLSVYWYQQSLDQGLQFLIQYYNGEERAKGNILERFSAQQFPDLHSELNLSSLELGDSALYFCASSPGVGGNTIYFGEGSWLTVV.

The gene calls are TRBV20-1 and TRBJ2-7, with no clear D. This CDR3 is 12 amino acids long. Trimming cost V 5 bases and J 0 bases, with 8 bases left between them. The germline V gene has CDR1 DFQATT and CDR2 SNEGSKA (reference sequence). CDR3 region: CSAGVTSYEQYF. CDR3 nucleotide sequence: TGCAGTGCTGGGGTTACCTCCTACGAGCAGTACTTC.

The chain couples TRBV24-1 to TRBJ2-3; D unclear. Germline CDR1 KGHDR, CDR2 SFDVKD. The CDR3 contains 15 residues. The germline V and J ends were trimmed by 3 bases and 0 bases, with 9 bases remaining between them. The CDR3: CATSDLEMSTDTQYF. The CDR3 bases are TGTGCCACCAGTGATCTGGAGATGAGCACAGATACGCAGTATTTT.

The chain recombines TRBV6-2 or TRBV6-3 with TRBJ2-7; D is unclear. The germline V and J ends were trimmed by 2 bases and 2 bases, with 7 bases remaining between them. Germline V gives CDR1 MNHEY, CDR2 SVGEGT. The CDR3 totals 13 residues. The CDR3 DNA is TGTGCCAGCAGTTACGGTGCTACCTACGAGCAGTACTTC. Translation gives CASSYGATYEQYF.

This clonotype showed up just a few times. This chain links TRBV7-9 with TRBJ1-2; no clear D gene. CDR3 length equals 13 residues. Trimming cost V 0 bases and J 6 bases, with 8 bases left between them. From germline, CDR1 is SEHNR and CDR2 FQNEAQ (reference sequence). This CDR3 reads CASSLAGSDGYTF. The CDR3 coding sequence is TGTGCCAGCAGCTTAGCCGGTTCGGATGGCTACACCTTC.

The V call is TRBV28, the J call TRBJ1-2; perhaps TRBD1 as D (5 bases). Germline values: CDR1 MDHEN, CDR2 SYDVKM. The V and J ends lost 3 bases and 5 bases respectively, with 16 bases between them. The CDR3 contains 15 residues. In DNA, the CDR3 is TGTGCCAGCAGTTTGGGGGACCGGCTACCGTATGGCTACACCTTC. It specifies CASSLGDRLPYGYTF.

The gene calls are TRBV28 and TRBJ1-2; the D is unclear. The germline CDR1 and CDR2 sequences are MDHEN and SYDVKM. This CDR3 has 16 amino acids. Between the trimmed V and J ends, which lost 5 bases and 1 base, there was a span of 17 bases. CDR3 nucleotide sequence: TGTGCCAGCAGTCCTGTCCGGACGTACTTTAACTATGGCTACACCTTC. The encoded protein is CASSPVRTYFNYGYTF.

This clonotype was detected a few times. This chain joins TRBV5-1 and TRBJ1-4; 10 bases match TRBD1. In germline, CDR1 is SGHRS, CDR2 YFSETQ. The J segment lost 8 bases and the V segment lost 5 bases, leaving 12 bases of the junction unmatched. The CDR3 runs to 16 residues. DNA of the CDR3: TGCGCCAGCAGTTTTACCCCGACAGGGGGCGGAGAAAAACTGTTTTTT. This codes for CASSFTPTGGGEKLFF.

The sample holds a few counts of this clonotype. The chain couples TRBV29-1 to TRBJ2-7; the D gene is possibly TRBD1 (6 bases). CDR1 and CDR2 (germline): SQVTM, ANQGSEA. The CDR3 has 12 amino acids. Trimming took 6 bases from V and 1 from J, leaving 10 bases between them. The CDR3 DNA sequence: TGCAGCGTACTAAGGGGGTCCTACGAGCAGTACTTC. Translation gives CSVLRGSYEQYF.

This clonotype turned up a few times. V is TRBV5-6 and J is TRBJ2-1, with D possibly being TRBD1 or TRBD2 (5 bases each). Deletions cut 4 bases from V and 10 bases from J, with 18 bases between. The CDR3 contains 14 residues. Germline V gene lookup returns CDR1 SGHDT and CDR2 YYEEEE. The CDR3 region is CASSPNWGSGEQFF. The CDR3 coding sequence is TGTGCCAGCAGCCCGAATTGGGGGAGTGGCGAGCAGTTCTTC.

The chain recombines TRBV7-9 with TRBJ2-5, with D uncertain. The germline V and J ends were trimmed by 2 bases and 5 bases, with 9 bases remaining between them. Germline V lookup: CDR1 SEHNR, CDR2 FQNEAQ (reference sequence). This CDR3 has 13 amino acids. CDR3 nucleotides: TGTGCCAGCAGCTTACATCCTTCCGAGACCCAGTACTTC. This encodes CASSLHPSETQYF.

This chain joins TRBV5-1 and TRBJ1-1; the match to TRBD1 covers 7 bases. This CDR3 is built from 13 residues. Germline V gene data show CDR1 as SGHRS and CDR2 as YFSETQ. The junction had 10 bases not matched to a gene; V was cut back by 4 bases and J by 10 bases. In DNA form, the CDR3 reads TGCGCCAGCAGCCCGGGACAGCAGCTGAGAGCTTTCTTT. Translated: CASSPGQQLRAFF.

The chain recombines TRBV2 with TRBJ2-1; D call uncertain. The CDR3 length is 15 residues. Germline loops: CDR1 SNHLY, CDR2 FYNNEI. V lost 6 bases and J lost 5, with 17 bases in between. CDR3 loop: CASSLPGSHDNEQFF. CDR3 in DNA: TGTGCCAGCAGCCTCCCCGGGTCCCACGACAATGAGCAGTTCTTC. Full variable domain (rest looked up from reference TRBV2 and TRBJ2-1): EPEVTQTPSHQVTQMGQEVILRCVPISNHLYFYWYRQILGQKVEFLVSFYNNEISEKSEIFDDQFSVERPDGSNFTLKIRSTKLEDSAMYFCASSLPGSHDNEQFFGPGTRLTVL.

This clonotype has a handful of counts. The J gene is TRBJ2-7, the V gene TRBV6-1; D is possibly TRBD2 (5 bases). The V and J ends lost 2 bases and 0 bases respectively, with 14 bases between them. Per germline, CDR1 MNHNS and CDR2 SASEGT. The CDR3 length is 16 residues. CDR3 bases: TGTGCCAGCAGTGAAAGAGGGCTAGACACCTCCTACGAGCAGTACTTC. This sequence encodes CASSERGLDTSYEQYF.

This clonotype came up a few times. This chain links TRBV4-3 with TRBJ2-5, with a possible D match to TRBD2 (6 bases). The CDR3 runs to 16 residues. CDR1 is LGHNA, CDR2 YSLEER, per germline. The ends were cut back, 4 bases at V and 5 bases at J, with 20 bases in the middle. CDR3 residues: CASSPRSGGTRETQYF. In nucleotides, the CDR3 is TGCGCCAGCAGCCCGCGTTCTGGCGGGACTCGGGAGACCCAGTACTTC.

This chain uses TRBV27 with TRBJ1-4; possibly TRBD1 for D (5 bases). Germline V gene lookup returns CDR1 MNHEY and CDR2 SMNVEV (reference sequence). There are 16 residues in the CDR3. Trimming removed 1 base from V and 0 bases from J, with 9 bases in between. The CDR3 is CASSLLGEATNEKLFF. Written as DNA, the CDR3 is TGTGCCAGCAGTTTATTGGGGGAAGCAACTAATGAAAAACTGTTTTTT.

This clonotype came up a few times. The genes are TRBV5-6 and TRBJ2-1, with 7 bases lining up with TRBD1. Per germline, CDR1 SGHDT and CDR2 YYEEEE. V was pared by 8 bases and J by 3 bases, with 8 bases of the junction left unmatched. This CDR3 is 14 amino acids long. The CDR3 region is CASSSAGGYNEQFF. CDR3 nucleotides: TGTGCCAGTTCATCGGCAGGGGGCTACAATGAGCAGTTCTTC.

This clonotype has a handful of counts. V and J are TRBV7-9 and TRBJ2-1; tentatively, D is TRBD2 (6 bases). The CDR3 loop spans 14 amino acids. V lost 0 bases and J lost 7, with 10 bases in between. The V gene's germline CDR1 is SEHNR and CDR2 FQNEAQ (reference sequence). CDR3 coding DNA: TGTGCCAGCAGCTTAGCGCACGGAGGGAATGAGCAGTTCTTC. Its translation: CASSLAHGGNEQFF.

This clonotype has at least ten counts. The V call is TRBV10-2, the J call TRBJ1-2; D call uncertain. The germline V and J ends were trimmed by 1 base and 8 bases, with 11 bases remaining between them. The CDR3 consists of 13 residues. Germline CDR1 is WSHSY and CDR2 is SAAADI. Here the CDR3 DNA reads TGCGCCAGCAGTGAGTGGTCCTCCATGGGCTACACCTTC. Translating it yields CASSEWSSMGYTF.

The CDR3 here is CASSESRGTQYF. Written as DNA, the CDR3 is TGCGCCAGCAGTGAGTCTCGGGGGACCCAGTACTTC. The chain employs TRBV10-1 and TRBJ2-5; D perhaps matches TRBD2 (5 bases). This CDR3 comprises 12 residues. Trimming took 0 bases from V and 7 from J, leaving 6 bases between them. Germline V CDR1 and CDR2: WNHNN, SYGVQD (reference sequence).

This chain connects TRBV20-1 to TRBJ2-3; 14 positions agree with TRBD2. There are 19 residues in the CDR3. Trimming took 7 bases from V and 0 from J; bases not matched to a gene: 15. In germline, CDR1 is DFQATT, CDR2 SNEGSKA (reference sequence). CDR3 protein: CSVPLGTSGGPLSTDTQYF. CDR3 nucleotides: TGCAGTGTCCCCCTTGGGACTAGCGGGGGACCACTTAGCACAGATACGCAGTATTTT.